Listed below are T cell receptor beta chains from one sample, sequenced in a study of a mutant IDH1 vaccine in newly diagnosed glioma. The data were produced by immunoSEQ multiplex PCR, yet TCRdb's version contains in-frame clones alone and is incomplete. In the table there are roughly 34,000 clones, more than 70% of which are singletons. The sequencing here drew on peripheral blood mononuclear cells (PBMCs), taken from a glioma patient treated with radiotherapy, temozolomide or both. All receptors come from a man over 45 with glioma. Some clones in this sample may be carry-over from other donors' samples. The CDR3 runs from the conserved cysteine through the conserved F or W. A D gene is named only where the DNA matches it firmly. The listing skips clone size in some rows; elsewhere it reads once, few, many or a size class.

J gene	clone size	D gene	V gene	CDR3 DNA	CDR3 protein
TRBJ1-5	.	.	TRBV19	TGTGCCAGTAGTACCGTTTCCAGCAGAAATAGCAATCAGCCCCAGCATTTT	CASSTVSSRNSNQPQHF
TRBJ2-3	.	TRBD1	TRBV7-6	TGTGCCAGCAGCCGTCGACAGGGGACCACTGGAGATACGCAGTATTTT	CASSRRQGTTGDTQYF
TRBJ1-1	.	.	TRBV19	TGTGCCAGTACCTGGCGGGGGGCGATCGCTGAAGCTTTCTTT	CASTWRGAIAEAFF
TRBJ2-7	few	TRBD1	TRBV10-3	TGTGCCATCAGTGATATGGACAGGGGCGGCTCCTACGAGCAGTACTTC	CAISDMDRGGSYEQYF
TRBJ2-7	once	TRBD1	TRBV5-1	TGCGCCAGCAGCTATAGGACAGGGAGCGACGAGCAGTACTTC	CASSYRTGSDEQYF
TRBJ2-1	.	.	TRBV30	TGTGCCTGGAGTGTACGGGTGAGTCACAATGAGCAGTTCTTC	CAWSVRVSHNEQFF
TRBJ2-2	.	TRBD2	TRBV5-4	TGTGCCAGCAGCCCGATTTCTAGCGGGAGGGTTCTCGGGGAGCTGTTTTTT	CASSPISSGRVLGELFF
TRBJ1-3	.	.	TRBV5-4	TGTGCCAGCAGCTTTAAGTCGGAAAACACCATATATTTT	CASSFKSENTIYF
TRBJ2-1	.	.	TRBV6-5	TGTGCCAGCGGGCGTGCACTCTATGAGCAGTTCTTC	CASGRALYEQFF
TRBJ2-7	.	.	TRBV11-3	TGTGCCAGCACGCAGTCACCGGGACACTTCTACGAGCAGTACTTC	CASTQSPGHFYEQYF
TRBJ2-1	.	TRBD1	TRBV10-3	TGTGCCATCAGTGAGTCTCTACAGGGGGGAAGTGAGCAGTTCTTC	CAISESLQGGSEQFF
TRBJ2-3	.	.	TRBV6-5	TGTGCCAGCAGAGCAGGGACAGATACGCAGTATTTT	CASRAGTDTQYF
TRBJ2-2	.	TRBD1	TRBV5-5	TGTGCCACAGGACAGGGGACGAACACCGGGGAGCTGTTTTTT	CATGQGTNTGELFF
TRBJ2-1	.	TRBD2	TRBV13	TGTGCCAGCAGCCCAAACCTGAGGACTAGCGGGAGCTCCTACAATGAGCAGTTCTTC	CASSPNLRTSGSSYNEQFF
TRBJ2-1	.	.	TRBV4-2	TGTGCCAGCAGCCGCTCTGGTCAGGGTCAGGTTCTGTTCTTC	CASSRSGQGQVLFF
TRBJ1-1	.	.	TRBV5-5	TGTGCCAGCAGCTTAGGGCACCAGAACACTGAAGCTTTCTTT	CASSLGHQNTEAFF